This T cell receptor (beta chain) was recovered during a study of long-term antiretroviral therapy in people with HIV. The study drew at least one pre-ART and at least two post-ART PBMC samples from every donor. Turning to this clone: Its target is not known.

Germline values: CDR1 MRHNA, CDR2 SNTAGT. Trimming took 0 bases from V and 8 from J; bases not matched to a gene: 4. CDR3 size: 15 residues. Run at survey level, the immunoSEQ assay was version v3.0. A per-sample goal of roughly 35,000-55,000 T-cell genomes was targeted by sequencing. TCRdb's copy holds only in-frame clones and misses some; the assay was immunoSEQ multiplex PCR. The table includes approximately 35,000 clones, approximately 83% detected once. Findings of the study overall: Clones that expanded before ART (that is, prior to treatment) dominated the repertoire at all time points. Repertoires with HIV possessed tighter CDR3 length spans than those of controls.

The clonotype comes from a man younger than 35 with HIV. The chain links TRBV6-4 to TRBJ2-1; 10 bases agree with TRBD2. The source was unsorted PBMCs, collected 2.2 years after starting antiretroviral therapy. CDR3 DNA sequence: TGTGCCAGCAGTGACTCCACTAGCGGGATAGATGAGCAGTTCTTC. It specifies CASSDSTSGIDEQFF.